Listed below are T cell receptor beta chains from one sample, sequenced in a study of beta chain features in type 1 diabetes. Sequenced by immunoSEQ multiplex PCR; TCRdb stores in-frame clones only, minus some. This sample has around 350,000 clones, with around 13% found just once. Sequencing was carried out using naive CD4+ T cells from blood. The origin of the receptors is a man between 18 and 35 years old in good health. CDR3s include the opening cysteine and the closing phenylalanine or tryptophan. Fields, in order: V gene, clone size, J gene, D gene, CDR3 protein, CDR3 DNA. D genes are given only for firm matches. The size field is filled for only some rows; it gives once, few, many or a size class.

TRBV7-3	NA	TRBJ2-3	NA	CASSFRGGSTDTQYF	TGTGCCAGCAGCTTTCGAGGCGGGAGCACAGATACGCAGTATTTT
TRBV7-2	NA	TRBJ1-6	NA	CASSLDGAGSPLHF	TGTGCCAGCAGCTTAGATGGGGCTGGTTCACCCCTCCACTTT
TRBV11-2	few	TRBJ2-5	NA	CASSLGHQLFSETQYF	TGTGCCAGCAGCTTGGGACACCAACTATTCAGTGAGACCCAGTACTTC
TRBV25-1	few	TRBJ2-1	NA	CASSSMGHRDNEQFF	TGTGCCAGCAGTTCTATGGGACATAGAGACAATGAGCAGTTCTTC
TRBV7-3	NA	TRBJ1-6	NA	CAPPGGTRYNSPLHF	TGTGCCCCCCCGGGCGGGACGCGGTATAATTCACCCCTCCACTTT
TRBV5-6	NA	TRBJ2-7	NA	CASSPGGREQYF	TGTGCCAGCAGCCCGGGTGGTCGGGAGCAGTACTTC
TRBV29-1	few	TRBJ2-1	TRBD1	CSVERTGSSYNEQFF	TGCAGCGTGGAAAGGACAGGGAGCTCCTACAATGAGCAGTTCTTC
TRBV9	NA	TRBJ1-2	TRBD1	CASSASRTGVTPNYGYTF	TGTGCCAGCAGCGCCTCAAGGACAGGGGTAACCCCTAACTATGGCTACACCTTC
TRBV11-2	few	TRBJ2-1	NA	CASSLVWERGEQFF	TGTGCCAGCAGCTTAGTTTGGGAAAGGGGTGAGCAGTTCTTC
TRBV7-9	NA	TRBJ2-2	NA	CASSLARGLPGELFF	TGTGCCAGCAGCTTAGCCAGGGGATTACCCGGGGAGCTGTTTTTT
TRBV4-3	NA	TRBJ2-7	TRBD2	CASSRVLAGVSYEQYF	TGCGCCAGCAGCCGAGTACTAGCGGGAGTTTCCTACGAGCAGTACTTC
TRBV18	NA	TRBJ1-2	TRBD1	CASSPNRDSYGYTF	TGTGCCAGCTCACCAAACCGGGACAGTTATGGCTACACCTTC
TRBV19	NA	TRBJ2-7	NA	CASSPPGKPTYEQYF	TGTGCCAGTAGTCCCCCCGGGAAACCCACCTACGAGCAGTACTTC
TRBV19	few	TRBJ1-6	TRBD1	CASSIAGQHNSPLHF	TGTGCCAGTAGTATTGCGGGACAGCATAATTCACCCCTCCACTTT
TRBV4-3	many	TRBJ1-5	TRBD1	CASSRDRVDQPQHF	TGCGCCAGCAGCCGAGACAGGGTAGACCAGCCCCAGCATTTT
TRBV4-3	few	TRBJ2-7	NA	CASSQEWGTFYEQYF	TGCGCCAGCAGCCAAGAGTGGGGGACTTTCTACGAGCAGTACTTC
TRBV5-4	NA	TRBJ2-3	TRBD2	CASSSGLVEDTQYF	TGTGCCAGCAGCTCCGGACTAGTTGAAGATACGCAGTATTTT
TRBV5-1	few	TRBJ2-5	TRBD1	CASSWMGTGQETQYF	TGCGCCAGCAGCTGGATGGGGACAGGCCAAGAGACCCAGTACTTC
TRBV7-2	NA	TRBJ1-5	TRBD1	CASSLVTGGNQPQHF	TGTGCCAGCAGCTTAGTTACAGGGGGCAATCAGCCCCAGCATTTT